Listed below are T cell receptor beta chains from one sample, sequenced in a study of T-cell reconstitution after alpha-beta-depleted transplantation in children. Each CDR3 protein is one row after TCRdb ran MiXCR on the PCR reads. The sample includes fewer than 750,000 distinct CDR3 sequences, more than 20% of them seen just once. Source: PBMCs, taken before TCRalphabeta/CD19-depleted stem cell transplant. All receptors derive from a boy in the first two years of life with Wiskott-Aldrich syndrome, due to receive a stem cell transplant. Each CDR3 is given with its conserved first and last residue. D genes are given only for firm matches. Size is omitted from some rows. Given values are once, few, many or a class for expanded clones.

V gene	clone size	D gene	J gene	CDR3 protein	CDR3 DNA
TRBV7-2	few	-	TRBJ2-7	CASSLEWAMSQYF	TGTGCCAGCAGCTTAGAATGGGCGATGTCGCAGTACTTC
TRBV5-1	few	-	TRBJ2-7	CASSLGDSVQYF	TGCGCCAGCAGCTTGGGGGACTCCGTGCAGTACTTC
TRBV24-1	few	-	TRBJ1-1	CATSLFRGAGGLVTEAFF	TGTGCCACCAGTCTCTTCAGAGGGGCCGGTGGGTTAGTGACTGAAGCTTTCTTT
TRBV12-3/TRBV12-4	few	TRBD2	TRBJ2-1	CASSPGLAGIDEQFF	TGTGCCAGCAGCCCGGGACTAGCGGGAATCGATGAGCAGTTCTTC
TRBV9	-	TRBD2	TRBJ2-4	CASNPAGGNIQYF	TGTGCCAGCAACCCCGCGGGGGGAAACATTCAGTACTTC
TRBV20-1	few	TRBD2	TRBJ2-1	CSARGLAGISSYNEQFF	TGCAGTGCTAGAGGACTAGCGGGGATAAGCTCCTACAATGAGCAGTTCTTC
TRBV20-1	few	-	TRBJ2-3	CSAPLSRGGPSGSTDTQYF	TGCAGTGCTCCTCTCAGCCGAGGGGGCCCTAGCGGGAGCACAGATACGCAGTATTTT
TRBV15	-	TRBD1	TRBJ2-1	CATSRDRGNEQFF	TGTGCCACCAGCAGAGACAGGGGGAATGAGCAGTTCTTC
TRBV10-3	few	-	TRBJ2-7	CAISDPGRTSYEQYF	TGTGCCATCAGTGACCCGGGACGGACATCCTACGAGCAGTACTTC
TRBV5-1	-	TRBD1	TRBJ2-2	CASSRQGLTANTGELFF	TGCGCCAGCAGCCGACAGGGTCTTACCGCGAACACCGGGGAGCTGTTTTTT
TRBV24-1	-	-	TRBJ2-7	CATSEGAQTYEQYF	TGTGCCACCAGTGAGGGGGCCCAAACCTACGAGCAGTACTTC
TRBV5-5	few	TRBD1	TRBJ1-5	CASSRGQVNQPQHF	TGTGCCAGCAGCCGGGGACAGGTCAATCAGCCCCAGCATTTT
TRBV27	few	-	TRBJ2-7	CASSSKYEQYF	TGTGCCAGCAGTTCTAAGTACGAGCAGTACTTC
TRBV5-1	-	-	TRBJ1-2	CASSLRQVDGYTF	TGCGCCAGCAGCCTACGACAGGTCGATGGCTACACCTTC
TRBV7-9	-	TRBD2	TRBJ2-1	CASSSRPGGLALNEQFF	TGTGCCAGCAGCTCCCGTCCCGGGGGACTAGCGCTGAATGAGCAGTTCTTC
TRBV20-1	few	-	TRBJ2-2	CSAPHTYTGELFF	TGCAGTGCTCCGCACACGTACACCGGGGAGCTGTTTTTT
TRBV15	-	-	TRBJ2-3	CATSRAPEDTQYF	TGTGCCACCAGCAGAGCCCCGGAGGATACGCAGTATTTT
TRBV11-2	few	TRBD1	TRBJ2-3	CASSLDGRQGAGDTQYF	TGTGCCAGCAGCTTAGATGGGCGGCAGGGGGCCGGAGATACGCAGTATTTT
TRBV5-1	-	-	TRBJ2-7	CASSLGGDQYF	TGCGCCAGCAGCTTGGGGGGGGACCAGTACTTC
TRBV15	-	-	TRBJ1-1	CATSPRVMGDTEAFF	TGTGCCACCAGCCCTAGGGTTATGGGTGACACTGAAGCTTTCTTT
TRBV12-3/TRBV12-4	-	-	TRBJ1-6	CASSLQTPLRTLHF	TGTGCCAGCAGCCTACAGACTCCACTAAGGACCCTCCACTTT
TRBV14	-	-	TRBJ2-3	CASTPVGLDTQYF	TGTGCCAGCACCCCAGTAGGGCTAGATACGCAGTATTTT
TRBV6-5	-	-	TRBJ1-1	CASSYSRSLGTEAFF	TGTGCCAGCAGTTACTCTAGGAGTTTGGGCACTGAAGCTTTCTTT
TRBV12-3/TRBV12-4	-	-	TRBJ1-2	CASSLRANYGYTF	TGTGCCAGCAGCCTGCGGGCTAACTATGGCTACACCTTC
TRBV5-1	few	TRBD2	TRBJ2-1	CASSLRCLWRESYNEQFF	TGCGCCAGCAGCTTGAGATGCTTGTGGCGGGAGTCCTACAATGAGCAGTTCTTC
TRBV19	few	TRBD1	TRBJ2-7	CASSKGQGGGEQYF	TGTGCCAGTAGTAAAGGACAGGGCGGAGGCGAGCAGTACTTC
TRBV30	-	TRBD2	TRBJ2-7	CAWNIGTSSYEQYF	TGTGCCTGGAATATTGGGACTAGCAGCTACGAGCAGTACTTC
TRBV20-1	-	-	TRBJ2-2	CSAAKTTGELFF	TGCAGTGCTGCCAAGACCACCGGGGAGCTGTTTTTT
TRBV20-1	-	-	TRBJ2-5	CSARAAGETQYF	TGCAGTGCTAGAGCCGCAGGAGAGACCCAGTACTTC
TRBV6-5	-	-	TRBJ2-1	CASSYSMRQFF	TGTGCCAGCAGTTACTCGATGAGGCAGTTCTTC
TRBV5-1	-	TRBD1	TRBJ2-4	CASRSGTEPIQYF	TGCGCCAGCAGGTCCGGGACAGAGCCCATTCAGTACTTC
TRBV20-1	-	-	TRBJ1-3	CSASSRGARGNTIYF	TGCAGTGCTAGTTCCCGGGGGGCGCGAGGAAACACCATATATTTT
TRBV6-1	few	TRBD2	TRBJ2-3	CASSELGGLTDTQYF	TGTGCCAGCAGTGAGTTGGGGGGACTAACAGATACGCAGTATTTT
TRBV12-3/TRBV12-4	-	TRBD2	TRBJ2-1	CASSQSGLAANEQFF	TGTGCCAGCAGTCAGTCGGGACTAGCGGCTAATGAGCAGTTCTTC
TRBV20-1	few	TRBD1	TRBJ1-1	CSARDRAGGAFF	TGCAGTGCCCGGGACAGGGCTGGGGGAGCTTTCTTT
TRBV3-1	few	TRBD2	TRBJ2-1	CASSQDPKRGEQFF	TGTGCCAGCAGCCAGGATCCCAAGCGGGGCGAGCAGTTCTTC
TRBV9	-	-	TRBJ1-2	CASSVTPGFLYGYTF	TGTGCCAGCAGCGTCACACCGGGATTTTTGTATGGCTACACCTTC
TRBV21-1	few	-	TRBJ2-7	CASSKAGKPYEQYF	TGTGCCAGCAGCAAGGCAGGGAAGCCCTACGAGCAGTACTTC
TRBV7-9	-	-	TRBJ1-3	CASSLDMSGNTIYF	TGTGCCAGCAGCTTGGACATGTCGGGAAACACCATATATTTT
TRBV10-3	-	-	TRBJ2-2	CAISVSTGKVTGAGELFF	TGTGCCATCAGTGTTTCTACAGGGAAAGTCACGGGCGCCGGGGAGCTGTTTTTT
TRBV28	many	-	TRBJ1-5	CASSPGPGRGDQPQHF	TGTGCCAGCAGTCCTGGGCCGGGGAGGGGCGATCAGCCCCAGCATTTT
TRBV20-1	-	TRBD1	TRBJ2-3	CSASVPGGSTDTQYF	TGCAGTGCTAGCGTCCCAGGGGGTAGCACAGATACGCAGTATTTT
TRBV28	-	TRBD1	TRBJ2-7	CASSRQGKGYEQYF	TGTGCCAGCAGTAGACAGGGGAAGGGGTACGAGCAGTACTTC
TRBV14	few	-	TRBJ2-4	CASSQVPDIQYF	TGTGCCAGCAGCCAAGTCCCCGACATTCAGTACTTC
TRBV27	-	TRBD2	TRBJ2-1	CASSSLSGRAKHEQFF	TGTGCCAGCAGTTCACTTAGCGGGAGGGCCAAGCATGAGCAGTTCTTC
TRBV6-5	few	-	TRBJ1-5	CASSMDGLNQPQHF	TGTGCCAGCAGTATGGACGGCCTCAATCAGCCCCAGCATTTT
TRBV28	-	-	TRBJ2-1	CASSTIVGTGYNEQFF	TGTGCCAGCAGCACCATCGTTGGAACGGGATACAATGAGCAGTTCTTC
TRBV6-1	few	TRBD2	TRBJ2-3	CASSVLLATFTDTQYF	TGTGCCAGCAGCGTCCTACTAGCGACCTTCACAGATACGCAGTATTTT
TRBV20-1	once	TRBD2	TRBJ2-3	CSARELAGEGCTDTQYF	TGCAGTGCTAGGGAGCTAGCGGGAGAGGGGTGCACAGATACGCAGTATTTT
TRBV3-1	few	-	TRBJ2-7	CASSQEGSYEQYF	TGTGCCAGCAGCCAAGAGGGTTCGTACGAGCAGTACTTC
TRBV27	-	-	TRBJ1-2	CASSPQSAYGYTF	TGTGCCAGCAGTCCACAATCGGCGTATGGCTACACCTTC
TRBV20-1	-	-	TRBJ2-3	CSANTDTQYF	TGCAGTGCTAACACAGATACGCAGTATTTT
TRBV29-1	few	-	TRBJ2-1	CSVEGGEGSYNEQFF	TGCAGCGTGGAAGGGGGGGAGGGATCCTACAATGAGCAGTTCTTC
TRBV5-1	few	-	TRBJ2-1	CASSLDPHSSYNEQFF	TGCGCCAGCAGCCTGGACCCCCACAGCTCCTACAATGAGCAGTTCTTC
TRBV20-1	few	TRBD2	TRBJ2-1	CSAAREGLGYNEQFF	TGCAGTGCTGCTCGGGAGGGCCTCGGGTACAATGAGCAGTTCTTC
TRBV7-8	few	-	TRBJ2-5	CASSPLRKETQYF	TGTGCCAGCAGCCCGTTAAGGAAAGAGACCCAGTACTTC
TRBV7-2	once	-	TRBJ2-1	CASSPPVNEQFF	TGTGCCAGCAGCCCTCCGGTTAATGAGCAGTTCTTC
TRBV12-3/TRBV12-4	few	-	TRBJ2-1	CASSQTRKLYNEQFF	TGTGCCAGCAGTCAAACTAGAAAACTGTACAATGAGCAGTTCTTC
TRBV20-1	few	TRBD1	TRBJ2-5	CSANIPGQKTQYF	TGCAGTGCTAACATACCGGGACAGAAGACCCAGTACTTC
TRBV9	-	-	TRBJ2-5	CASSVAGETQYF	TGTGCCAGCAGCGTAGCAGGGGAGACCCAGTACTTC